This TCR beta chain was identified during a study of human T cells and chemical hapten exposure. There are 15 residues in the CDR3. A single record per CDR3 protein comes from TCRdb applying MiXCR to the RACE reads. The repertoire holds 50,000 to 70,000 distinct CDR3 sequences, around 6.1% seen once, with around 3.6% in the top ten. The time point denotes: healthy volunteer bleed at 6 weeks. From whole blood left unfractionated, total RNA was extracted. This clonotype has only a few counts. Sequences were obtained from whole blood. V usage is TRBV12-2 and J usage is TRBJ2-7; the D segment call TRBD2 is taken from the table without a DNA check. TRBV12-2 is flagged as a pseudogene. This TCR came from a female donor in good health. Some clones in this sample may be carry-over from other donors' samples. The CDR3 loop reads CASRLKTSGSYEQYF. The CDR3 region has the DNA TGTGCAAGTCGCTTAAAAACTAGCGGCTCCTACGAGCAGTACTTC.